This T cell receptor beta chain originates from a study of beta chain features in type 1 diabetes (dated by TCRdb to 2016 to 2018). Background for the entire study: Mean age, gender distribution, total cell number and subset yield were not different between patients and healthy donors. Whereas all 30 or so donors provided naive and central memory subsets, regulatory and stem cell-like memory subsets were isolated from just 8 patients and roughly 8 healthy donors. In the study, TCRB repertoires of sorted circulating CD4+ T cell subsets from recently diagnosed type 1 diabetes patients were compared with those of matched healthy donors. Across all samples, fewer than 110,000,000 sorted cells were examined, and cell number per subset correlated strongly with RNA yield. General findings and caveats noted by the study authors: The naive, central memory and regulatory TCRB repertoires appeared to resemble one another more closely among patients than among healthy donors. Because cDNA was sequenced instead of genomic DNA, activated cells with high expression could be over-represented, although the groups did not differ in activation or CD3 levels. A moderate but significant shortening of TCRB CDR3 length was observed in type 1 diabetes patients in all four CD4+ subsets. Fewer insertions and more nucleotide deletions at VDJ recombination sites were observed in patients with type 1 diabetes, implying thymic rearrangement abnormalities. HLA sub-analyses involved small numbers of individuals, so any influence of HLA type on TCRB rearrangement remained unresolved. PCR may preferentially amplify shorter templates, but because patient and control samples were amplified and corrected together, any resulting skew would affect both groups equally.

The entire isolated RNA was reverse transcribed using the High Capacity cDNA Reverse Transcription Kit, and thus expressed TCRB transcripts were sequenced. Naive, central memory and regulatory T cell samples underwent deep immunoSEQ sequencing, averaging approximately 3.5 million total reads per sample. Sorted cells were lysed in RLT buffer and RNA was extracted with DNase-treated RNeasy Micro or Mini kits, depending on cell number. Each cell subset was processed on its own to prevent cross-contamination, while patient and healthy donor samples were processed together. The immunoSEQ multiplex PCR was used to amplify TCRB sequences from cDNA, generating 87-bp fragments that spanned the CDR3 region. Amplicons were sequenced on the Illumina HiSeq platform. The study's own analysis went as follows. Synthetic template baselines were used to correct PCR bias computationally, reads within Hamming distance 2 were collapsed together, and singletons that could not be merged were discarded. Reads were aligned against IMGT so that V, D and J genes, CDR3 length and insertions or deletions at six rearrangement sites could be assigned. Clonotype counts were normalized to sorted cell number within each subset before computing true diversity and Gini coefficients with the tcR R package. Repertoire sharing was quantified using the overlap coefficient calculated on TCRB nucleotide sequences. As a proxy for the pre-selection repertoire, out-of-frame TCRB sequences from naive cells were analyzed. TCRdb took this table from immuneACCESS and kept in-frame rearrangements with V and J called. Such tables lack part of the clones; where checked against another copy, unresolved V genes explain under half of the gap, and the rest is unexplained. Clone size and the V and J calls come from that table; the DNA yielded D and trimming. The sample has hundreds of thousands of clones on record, about 12% of them singletons. The top ten clones comprise more than 0.015% of the sample.

There are a few counts of this clone. Its cognate antigen has yet to be identified. No per-base quality is available; no much larger clone lies one base away. From each donor, a single peripheral blood sample of about 120 mL on average was drawn into heparinised tubes. A BD FACSAria II and a panel including CD45RO, CCR7, CD25, CD127, CD95 and CD27 were used to sort naive, central memory, regulatory and stem cell-like memory CD4+ T cells. A purity above 98% was achieved for all sorted populations. PBMCs were isolated immediately by Lymphoprep density gradient centrifugation and stained directly without culture. So that batch effects would be minimized, each experiment stained and sorted samples in pairs, pairing one healthy donor with one patient. Material for sequencing was naive CD4+ T cells from blood. Sample cell subset or site, as interpreted from the label and publication: true naive CD4+ T cells. The source of this sequence is a man younger than 35 in good health.

The CDR3 region: CTSSQAHNRGRANVLTF. The DNA sequence follows: TGCACCAGCAGCCAAGCCCACAACAGGGGAAGGGCCAACGTCCTGACTTTC. The rearrangement combines TRBV1 with TRBJ2-6; the table's D gene call, TRBD1, was not cross checked with the DNA. TRBV1 is recorded as a pseudogene. Including the terminal cysteine and phenylalanine, the CDR3 comprises 17 residues. The only DNA kept is the CDR3, 51 bases in frame from the first base.